These 7 T cell receptor beta chains share one sample of origin, sequenced in a study of beta chain features in type 1 diabetes. Study-level findings and limits: Among all four CD4+ subsets, Type 1 diabetes patients had TCRB CDR3s that were moderately but significantly shorter.

Isolated RNA was reverse transcribed in full, so expressed TCRB transcripts were sequenced. This table comes from immunoSEQ multiplex PCR, and its TCRdb copy is limited to in-frame clones, with some not included. The table shows roughly 300,000 clones, with over 7% occurring only once. No antigen has been assigned to these receptors. The sequenced sample was central memory CD4+ T cells from blood. The receptors were sampled from a man aged 25-40 years with type 1 diabetes.

This clone was recorded a few times. V usage is TRBV7-8 and J usage is TRBJ2-7; 11 bases map to TRBD1. The trim removed 4 bases at V and 3 bases at J, leaving 2 bases unmatched. This CDR3 contains 14 residues. From germline, CDR1 is SGHVS and CDR2 FQNEAQ. CDR3 residues: CASSWGQGGYEQYF. The CDR3, as DNA: TGTGCCAGCAGCTGGGGACAGGGGGGCTACGAGCAGTACTTC.

The chain combines TRBV7-2 with TRBJ2-5; no firm D call. The CDR3 is 13 residues long. Germline loops: CDR1 SGHTA, CDR2 FQGNSA. Trimming removed 7 bases at V and 1 base at J, with 10 bases between. CDR3: CASTAASQETQYF. The CDR3 DNA follows: TGTGCCAGCACTGCGGCCTCCCAAGAGACCCAGTACTTC.

The rearrangement joins TRBV18 to TRBJ1-3; 9 bases are shared with TRBD1. The CDR3 runs 14 residues. Germline V gene data show CDR1 as KGHSH and CDR2 as LQKENI. The V and J ends lost 3 bases and 7 bases, in that order; junction bases with no gene match: 4. The CDR3 DNA is TGTGCCAGCTCACCGGGACAGGGTCAGAACACCATATATTTT. It codes for CASSPGQGQNTIYF.

The chain recombines TRBV7-6 with TRBJ2-1, with 7 bases that match TRBD2. V was pared by 4 bases and J by 4 bases, with 1 base of the junction left unmatched. Germline CDR1 and CDR2: SGHVS and FNYEAQ. This CDR3 comprises 13 residues. The CDR3 loop is CASSSGGYNEQFF. The CDR3 nucleotides are TGTGCCAGCAGCTCCGGGGGGTACAATGAGCAGTTCTTC.

This clone was seen a handful of times. Additional DNA sequences in this sample encode the identical CDR3. The V call is TRBV7-9, the J call TRBJ2-7; D remains ambiguous. V lost 0 bases and J 5 bases, leaving 5 bases between the germline ends. The germline V gene has CDR1 SEHNR and CDR2 FQNEAQ (reference sequence). There are 12 residues in the CDR3. As DNA, the CDR3 is TGTGCCAGCAGCTTAGCGCTCGACGAGCAGTACTTC. As protein: CASSLALDEQYF.

The V gene is TRBV18, the J gene TRBJ1-4, with 9 bases identical to TRBD1. J lost 14 bases, V lost 1 base, and 5 bases had no gene match. The CDR3 consists of 13 residues. Germline assignment: CDR1 KGHSH and CDR2 LQKENI. The CDR3 loop is CASSPRHDRGLFF. Written as DNA, the CDR3 is TGTGCCAGCTCACCACGCCATGACAGGGGGCTGTTTTTT.

The rearrangement links TRBV7-9 to TRBJ2-2, with 9 positions matching TRBD1. The CDR3 loop spans 19 amino acids. J was trimmed by 1 base and V by 2 bases; bases with no gene match: 11. Germline V gene sequence: CDR1 SEHNR, CDR2 FQNEAQ (reference sequence). The CDR3 loop is CASSLPGQGSSLNTGELFF. For the CDR3, the DNA is TGTGCCAGCAGCTTACCCGGACAGGGGTCGTCGCTGAACACCGGGGAGCTGTTTTTT.